A selection of T cell receptor beta chains follows, all from one sample in a study of T cells expressing NK-cell markers. From its re-call of the 5' RACE reads, TCRdb lists each CDR3 protein once, without DNA. This sample's clone table lists roughly 420,000 distinct CDR3 sequences. The sample comprised blood T cells: a sorted CD56 or NKG2C T cell subset, CD4+ or CD8+ T cells, or bulk PBMC T cells (not recorded which). Receptors were obtained from a woman between 18 and 70 years old in good health. Both conserved end residues are part of each CDR3. Each record gives: J gene, V gene, CDR3 protein.

TRBJ2-1 TRBV6-1 CASTRRVAGSSYNEQFF
TRBJ2-5 TRBV29-1 CSGLGTGAGETQYF
TRBJ2-2 TRBV5-1 CASSLESSVNGELFF
TRBJ1-6 TRBV27 CASSGTGVYNSPLHF
TRBJ1-5 TRBV4-1 CASSPGGEGLQPQHF
TRBJ1-2 TRBV7-2 CASSLGAPTGERGYTF
TRBJ2-1 TRBV7-2 CASSSRDRGHNEQFF
TRBJ2-3 TRBV29-1 CSVYRGTTQYF
TRBJ2-7 TRBV4-2 CASSQEIRGPYEQYF
TRBJ2-1 TRBV20-1 CSATRTSGVRSEQFF
TRBJ2-6 TRBV4-3 CASSQDPGPSAGANVLTF
TRBJ2-7 TRBV7-9 CASSSNEGFSYEQYF
TRBJ2-2 TRBV12-3/TRBV12-4 CASSWGRTTGELFF
TRBJ2-1 TRBV24-1 CATNPGGLSNEQFF
TRBJ1-3 TRBV7-2 CASSLVPGASGNTIYF
TRBJ2-2 TRBV2 CASNPDRVNTGELFF
TRBJ1-1 TRBV20-1 CSARIPAATEAFF
TRBJ2-3 TRBV5-1 CASSPGAGPDTQYF
TRBJ1-5 TRBV12-3/TRBV12-4 CASSLSASNQPQHF
TRBJ2-7 TRBV9 CASSVGNRGSYEQYF
TRBJ2-3 TRBV6-2/TRBV6-3 CASSYPVTSGGTDTQYF
TRBJ1-5 TRBV28 CASSFWGDQPQHF
TRBJ2-7 TRBV23-1 CASSQSGTGLLYEQYF
TRBJ2-1 TRBV20-1 CSARVSPSYNEQFF
TRBJ2-5 TRBV29-1 CSVRDRGPVGTQYF
TRBJ2-3 TRBV10-3 CAISENTGGTTDTQYF
TRBJ2-2 TRBV29-1 CSVTIPARGTGELFF
TRBJ2-7 TRBV10-3 CAISPTSGRDHSYEQYF
TRBJ2-5 TRBV20-1 CSATRDSRQETQYF
TRBJ2-5 TRBV20-1 CSARSLETQYF
TRBJ2-2 TRBV24-1 CATRQGTYTGELFF
TRBJ1-1 TRBV12-3/TRBV12-4 CASSALIGHSNTEAFF
TRBJ2-3 TRBV11-2 CASVPGPGTDTQYF
TRBJ2-3 TRBV5-1 CASSLASRIADGDTQYF
TRBJ2-1 TRBV20-1 CSARDRGAGEQFF
TRBJ1-4 TRBV11-2 CASSLDSVNEKLFF
TRBJ2-5 TRBV7-9 CASSERTVQETQYF
TRBJ2-3 TRBV6-1 CASTLTRSGGINTDTQYF
TRBJ1-2 TRBV12-3/TRBV12-4 CASSPYRGAYGYTF